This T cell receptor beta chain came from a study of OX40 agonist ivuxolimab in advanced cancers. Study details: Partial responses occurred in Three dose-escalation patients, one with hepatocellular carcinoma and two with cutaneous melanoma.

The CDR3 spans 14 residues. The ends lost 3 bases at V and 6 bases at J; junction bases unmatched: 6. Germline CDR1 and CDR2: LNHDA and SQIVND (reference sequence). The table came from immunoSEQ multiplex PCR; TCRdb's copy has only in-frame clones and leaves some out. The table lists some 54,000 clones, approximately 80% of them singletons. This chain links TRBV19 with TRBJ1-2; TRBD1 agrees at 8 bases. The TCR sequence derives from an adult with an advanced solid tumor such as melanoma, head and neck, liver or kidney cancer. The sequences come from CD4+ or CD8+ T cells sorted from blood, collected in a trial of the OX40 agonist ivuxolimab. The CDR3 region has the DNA TGTGCCAGTAGTATTACAGGGGGACGAAATGGCTACACCTTC. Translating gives CASSITGGRNGYTF. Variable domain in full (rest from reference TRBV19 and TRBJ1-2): DGGITQSPKYLFRKEGQNVTLSCEQNLNHDAMYWYRQDPGQGLRLIYYSQIVNDFQKGDIAEGYSVSREKKESFPLTVTSAQKNPTAFYLCASSITGGRNGYTFGSGTRLTVV.